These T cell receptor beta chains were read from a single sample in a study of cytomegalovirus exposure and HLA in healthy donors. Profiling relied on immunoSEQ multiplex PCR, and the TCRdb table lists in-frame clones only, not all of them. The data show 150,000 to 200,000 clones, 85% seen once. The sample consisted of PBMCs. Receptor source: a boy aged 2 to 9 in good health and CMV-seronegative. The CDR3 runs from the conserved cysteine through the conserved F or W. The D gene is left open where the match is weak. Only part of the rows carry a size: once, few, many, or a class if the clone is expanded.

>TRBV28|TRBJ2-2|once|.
CASSNPGYTGELFF
TGTGCCAGCAGTAATCCAGGGTACACCGGGGAGCTGTTTTTT
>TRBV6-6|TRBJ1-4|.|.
CASTRLDEKLFF
TGTGCCAGCACGCGGTTGGATGAAAAACTGTTTTTT
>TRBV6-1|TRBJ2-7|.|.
CASSVPGSYEQYF
TGTGCCAGCAGTGTTCCGGGCTCCTACGAGCAGTACTTC
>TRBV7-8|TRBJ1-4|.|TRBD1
CASSLAPGTGKEKLFF
TGTGCCAGCAGCTTAGCCCCGGGGACAGGGAAAGAAAAACTGTTTTTT
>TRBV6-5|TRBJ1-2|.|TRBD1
CASTPGQGVGYTF
TGTGCCAGCACCCCGGGACAGGGGGTTGGCTACACCTTC
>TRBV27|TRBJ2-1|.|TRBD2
CASSLSGLANNEQFF
TGTGCCAGCAGTTTATCGGGACTAGCGAACAATGAGCAGTTCTTC
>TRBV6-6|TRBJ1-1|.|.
CASSYPGSEAFF
TGTGCCAGCAGTTACCCGGGGTCTGAAGCTTTCTTT
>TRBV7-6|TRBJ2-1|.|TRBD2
CASSLRSGSVYNEQFF
TGTGCCAGCAGCTTACGTAGCGGGAGTGTCTACAATGAGCAGTTCTTC
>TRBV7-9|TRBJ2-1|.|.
CASSPPSTSSYNEQFF
TGTGCCAGCAGCCCGCCGTCGACTAGCTCCTACAATGAGCAGTTCTTC
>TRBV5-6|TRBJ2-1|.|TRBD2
CASSLGTTNEQFF
TGTGCCAGCAGCCTCGGGACTACCAATGAGCAGTTCTTC
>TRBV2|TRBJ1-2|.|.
CASIGASPGGFHGYTF
TGTGCCAGCATTGGCGCGTCCCCTGGGGGGTTTCATGGCTACACCTTC
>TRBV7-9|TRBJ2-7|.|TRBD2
CASSLAERGEQYF
TGTGCCAGCAGCTTAGCGGAGCGGGGGGAGCAGTACTTC
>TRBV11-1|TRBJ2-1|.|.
CASSHWNEQFF
TGTGCCAGCAGCCACTGGAATGAGCAGTTCTTC
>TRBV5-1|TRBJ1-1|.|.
CASSFDPRGTEAFF
TGCGCCAGCAGCTTTGACCCAAGAGGCACTGAAGCTTTCTTT
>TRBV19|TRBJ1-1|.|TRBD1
CASSIGQGARTEAFF
TGTGCCAGTAGTATCGGACAGGGGGCGAGGACTGAAGCTTTCTTT
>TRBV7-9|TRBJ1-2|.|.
CSSSLDFTGGYTF
TGTTCCAGCAGCTTAGATTTTACCGGTGGCTACACCTTC